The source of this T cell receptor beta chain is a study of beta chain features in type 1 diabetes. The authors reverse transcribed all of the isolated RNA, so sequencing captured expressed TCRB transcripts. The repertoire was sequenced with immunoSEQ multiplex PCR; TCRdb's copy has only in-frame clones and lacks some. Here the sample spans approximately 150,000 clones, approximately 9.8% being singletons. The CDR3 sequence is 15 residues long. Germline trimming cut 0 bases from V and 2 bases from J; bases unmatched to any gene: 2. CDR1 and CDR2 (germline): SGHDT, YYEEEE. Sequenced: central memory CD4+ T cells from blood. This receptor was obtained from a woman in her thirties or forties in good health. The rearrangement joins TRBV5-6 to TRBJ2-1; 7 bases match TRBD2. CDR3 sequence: CASSLARGAYNEQFF. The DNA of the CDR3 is TGTGCCAGCAGCTTGGCCCGGGGGGCCTACAATGAGCAGTTCTTC.